The 17 T cell receptor beta chains listed next were all sequenced from one sample in a study of T cell clones after liver transplantation. Profiled with immunoSEQ multiplex PCR; TCRdb holds only in-frame clones, not every one. The table records over 55,000 clones, around 70% of them present only once. The sequencing used CD4+ T cells from blood, collected at the approximately 15-month timepoint. These receptors were taken from a human patient who received a liver transplant. The graft donor may be the source of some T cells.

V usage is TRBV5-1 and J usage is TRBJ2-2; maybe TRBD1 (6 bases). There are 16 residues in the CDR3. Between the trimmed V and J ends, which lost 3 bases and 4 bases, there was a span of 16 bases. CDR1 and CDR2 from the germline V gene are SGHRS and YFSETQ. The CDR3 bases are TGCGCCAGCAGCTCCAAATCACAGGGTGTCACCGGGGAGCTGTTTTTT. Residues: CASSSKSQGVTGELFF.

This chain joins TRBV7-2 and TRBJ1-2; the match to TRBD1 covers 8 bases. Germline V gene data show CDR1 as SGHTA and CDR2 as FQGNSA. The junction had 12 bases not matched to a gene; V was cut back by 6 bases and J by 6 bases. CDR3 length: 15 residues. CDR3 bases: TGTGCCAGCAGTTCCTACCTGCAGGGGGCACATGGCTACACCTTC. Amino acid sequence: CASSSYLQGAHGYTF.

The V call is TRBV25-1, the J call TRBJ2-1; no clear D gene. Deletions cut 4 bases from V and 2 bases from J, with 3 bases between. The germline CDR1 and CDR2 sequences are MGHDK and SYGVNS. The CDR3 has 12 residues. CDR3 sequence (DNA): TGTGCCAGCAGTGGCACCTACAATGAGCAGTTCTTC. It specifies CASSGTYNEQFF.

The gene calls are TRBV6-5 and TRBJ2-5; no clear D gene. The CDR3 extends over 12 amino acids. Germline values: CDR1 MNHEY, CDR2 SVGAGI. With 6 bases removed from V and 0 bases from J, the gap between germline ends came to 5 bases. The CDR3 sequence: CASRGNQETQYF. In nucleotides, the CDR3 is TGTGCCAGCAGGGGCAACCAAGAGACCCAGTACTTC.

The V and J genes are TRBV10-3 and TRBJ2-7; D not certain. V shed 9 bases and J shed 2 bases, with 11 bases lying between them. The germline V gene encodes CDR1 ENHRY and CDR2 SYGVKD. The CDR3 length is 12 residues. The CDR3 here is CAIQPNTYEQYV. DNA for the CDR3: TGTGCCATTCAACCCAATACCTACGAGCAGTACGTC.

This rearrangement joins TRBV19 to TRBJ1-5; 10 bases agree with TRBD1. J gave up 3 bases and V 10 bases, and 12 bases lay outside the gene matches. Germline CDR1 is LNHDA and CDR2 is SQIVND (reference sequence). The CDR3 extends over 16 amino acids. The CDR3 sequence: CATTYTGTGANQPQHF. For the CDR3, the DNA is TGTGCCACAACATACACCGGGACAGGGGCCAATCAGCCCCAGCATTTT.

This clone was observed once. This chain connects TRBV28 to TRBJ2-7; the match to TRBD2 covers 7 bases. Per germline, CDR1 MDHEN and CDR2 SYDVKM. Trimming removed 3 bases from V and 4 bases from J; junction bases left unmatched: 12. CDR3 size: 16 residues. The CDR3 DNA reads TGTGCCAGCAGTTTCCCTCAACGCGGGGGATCATACGAGCAGTACTTC. It encodes CASSFPQRGGSYEQYF.

The CDR3 sequence: CASSPDPGQGSYEQYF. Here the CDR3 DNA reads TGTGCCAGCAGCCCCGATCCGGGACAAGGTTCCTACGAGCAGTACTTC. The V gene is TRBV5-5, the J gene TRBJ2-7; D possibly corresponds to TRBD1 (6 bases). Trimming stripped 4 bases from V and 1 base from J, with 18 bases between. CDR1 is SGHKS and CDR2 is YYEKEE in the germline V gene (reference sequence). This CDR3 is 16 amino acids long. Drawing the rest from reference TRBV5-5 and TRBJ2-7, the complete variable domain is DAGVTQSPTHLIKTRGQQVTLRCSPISGHKSVSWYQQVLGQGPQFIFQYYEKEERGRGNFPDRFSARQFPNYSSELNVNALLLGDSALYLCASSPDPGQGSYEQYFGPGTRLTVT.

This clone was observed a single time. The V gene is TRBV18, the J gene TRBJ1-4; tentative D call: TRBD1 (6 bases). The CDR3 is made up of 13 amino acids. Germline V CDR1 and CDR2: KGHSH, LQKENI. V shed 1 base and J shed 8 bases, with 8 bases lying between them. The CDR3 here is CASSPLRGEKLFF. CDR3 DNA: TGTGCCAGCTCACCACTCAGGGGAGAAAAACTGTTTTTT.

In its sample, this clone was seen once. The chain combines TRBV7-2 with TRBJ2-3, with 7 bases matching TRBD2. CDR1 and CDR2 (germline): SGHTA, FQGNSA. The CDR3 is made up of 14 amino acids. V lost 1 base and J lost 11; bases outside the gene matches: 9. DNA of the CDR3: TGTGCCAGCAGCTTAGTAGGCGGCGGGGGAGGGCAGTATTTT. Translating gives CASSLVGGGGGQYF.

The chain recombines TRBV5-5 with TRBJ1-2; D is possibly TRBD1 (5 bases). CDR1 and CDR2 (germline): SGHKS, YYEKEE (reference sequence). The V end was cut by 2 bases, the J end by 0 bases, with 14 bases between. CDR3 length: 16 amino acids. This CDR3 is CASSLTDSSTNYGYTF. CDR3 DNA: TGTGCCAGCAGCTTAACCGACAGCTCAACTAACTATGGCTACACCTTC.

This chain uses TRBV11-2 with TRBJ2-7, with unresolved D. Trimming stripped 5 bases from V and 5 bases from J, with 19 bases between. Germline assignment: CDR1 SGHAT and CDR2 FQNNGV. This CDR3 has 15 residues. CDR3 loop: CASSTILPIRDEQYV. The CDR3 coding sequence is TGTGCCAGCAGCACTATTCTCCCAATTCGCGACGAGCAGTACGTC.

The chain recombines TRBV6-7 with TRBJ2-7; D call uncertain. TRBV6-7 is reported as an ORF; its role is uncertain. The CDR3 extends over 16 amino acids. V lost 5 bases to trimming and J lost 4 bases, with 21 bases between them. CDR3 DNA: TGTGCCAGCAGTACTTGGGTCGTTAGGACGACGTACGAGCAGTACTTC. Encoded protein: CASSTWVVRTTYEQYF.

This clone was seen only once. This chain links TRBV19 with TRBJ1-5; no clear D. The CDR3 has 15 residues. V dropped 3 bases and J dropped 7 bases, with 16 bases sitting between them. Germline V gene lookup returns CDR1 LNHDA and CDR2 SQIVND (reference sequence). This chain's CDR3 is CASSIMIGVKQPQHF. The DNA of the CDR3 is TGTGCCAGTAGTATTATGATCGGGGTAAAACAGCCCCAGCATTTT.

The chain recombines TRBV5-1 with TRBJ2-1; D not resolved. V lost 0 bases to trimming and J lost 9 bases, with 13 bases between them. CDR3 size: 14 residues. The V gene's germline CDR1 is SGHRS and CDR2 YFSETQ. CDR3 nucleotide sequence: TGCGCCAGCAGCTTGGTGCTGAATCTTGGTGAGCAGTTCTTC. This encodes CASSLVLNLGEQFF.

The chain employs TRBV5-1 and TRBJ1-1; 7 bases line up with TRBD1. The V gene's germline CDR1 is SGHRS and CDR2 YFSETQ. Trimming took 2 bases from V and 2 from J; bases not matched to a gene: 3. The CDR3 consists of 14 residues. Written as DNA, the CDR3 is TGCGCCAGCAGCTTTCACAGGGGTAACACTGAAGCTTTCTTT. Protein: CASSFHRGNTEAFF.

This chain links TRBV28 with TRBJ1-2; 7 nucleotides match TRBD1. The V segment lost 1 base and the J segment 6 bases; nucleotides outside the gene matches: 8. This CDR3 contains 15 residues. Germline V gives CDR1 MDHEN, CDR2 SYDVKM. The CDR3 sequence is CASSLLQGQSHGYTF. The CDR3 DNA reads as TGTGCCAGCAGTTTATTACAGGGGCAGTCTCATGGCTACACCTTC.